A selection of T cell receptor beta chains follows, all from one sample in a study of shared clonotypes between healthy human individuals. Here immunoSEQ multiplex PCR was the method, and the copy in TCRdb shows in-frame clones only, minus some. The repertoire holds about 2.1 million clones, with about 94% as singletons. Sequencing used naive CD8+ T cells from PBMCs. The origin of the receptors is a young man in good health. Some clones in this sample may be carry-over from other donors' samples. Each CDR3 is given with its conserved first and last residue. Each record gives: CDR3 protein, CDR3 DNA, D gene, clone size, CDR3 length, V gene, J gene. A D gene is named only where the DNA matches it firmly. Size is omitted from some rows. Given values are once, few, many or a class for expanded clones.

CDR3 protein: CASSLGLSTDTQYF
CDR3 DNA: TGTGCCAGCAGCTTAGGCCTCTCCACAGATACGCAGTATTTT
D gene: NA
clone size: NA
CDR3 length: 14
V gene: TRBV7-2
J gene: TRBJ2-3

CDR3 protein: CASSVGLGGEYNEQFF
CDR3 DNA: TGTGCCAGCAGCGTAGGTTTAGGGGGGGAATACAATGAGCAGTTCTTC
D gene: NA
clone size: NA
CDR3 length: 16
V gene: TRBV9
J gene: TRBJ2-1

CDR3 protein: CASSIGSPSDEQFF
CDR3 DNA: TGTGCCAGTAGTATCGGGTCACCCTCTGATGAGCAGTTCTTC
D gene: NA
clone size: NA
CDR3 length: 14
V gene: TRBV19
J gene: TRBJ2-1

CDR3 protein: CASSRETDRVVTDTQYF
CDR3 DNA: TGTGCCAGCAGCCGCGAAACGGACAGGGTTGTCACAGATACGCAGTATTTT
D gene: TRBD1
clone size: NA
CDR3 length: 17
V gene: TRBV5-5
J gene: TRBJ2-3

CDR3 protein: CAWSVGSGIQDEQYF
CDR3 DNA: TGTGCCTGGAGTGTAGGTAGCGGGATCCAGGACGAGCAGTACTTC
D gene: TRBD2
clone size: NA
CDR3 length: 15
V gene: TRBV30
J gene: TRBJ2-7

CDR3 protein: CASNGPRDGTYEQYF
CDR3 DNA: TGTGCCAGCAATGGCCCCCGGGACGGCACCTACGAGCAGTACTTC
D gene: NA
clone size: once
CDR3 length: 15
V gene: TRBV28
J gene: TRBJ2-7

CDR3 protein: CAISAGTDQYF
CDR3 DNA: TGTGCCATCAGTGCAGGGACGGATCAGTACTTC
D gene: NA
clone size: NA
CDR3 length: 11
V gene: TRBV10-3
J gene: TRBJ2-4

CDR3 protein: CASTTSGPPGYGYTF
CDR3 DNA: TGTGCCAGCACAACCTCGGGACCGCCGGGCTATGGCTACACCTTC
D gene: NA
clone size: few
CDR3 length: 15
V gene: TRBV27
J gene: TRBJ1-2

CDR3 protein: CAISVFVGNPSGRANYGYTF
CDR3 DNA: TGTGCCATCAGTGTCTTCGTTGGTAACCCGTCGGGCAGAGCTAACTATGGCTACACCTTC
D gene: NA
clone size: NA
CDR3 length: 20
V gene: TRBV10-3
J gene: TRBJ1-2

CDR3 protein: CASSFGGWGEQFF
CDR3 DNA: TGTGCCAGCAGTTTCGGGGGATGGGGTGAGCAGTTCTTC
D gene: NA
clone size: NA
CDR3 length: 13
V gene: TRBV28
J gene: TRBJ2-1

CDR3 protein: CASSQDPHSLDYNEQFF
CDR3 DNA: TGTGCCAGCAGCCAAGACCCCCACAGCTTGGATTACAATGAGCAGTTCTTC
D gene: NA
clone size: NA
CDR3 length: 17
V gene: TRBV14
J gene: TRBJ2-1

CDR3 protein: CASSLLVGSEAFF
CDR3 DNA: TGTGCCAGCAGTTTATTGGTAGGTTCGGAAGCTTTCTTT
D gene: NA
clone size: NA
CDR3 length: 13
V gene: TRBV28
J gene: TRBJ1-1

CDR3 protein: CASSSYRGGTNEKLFF
CDR3 DNA: TGTGCCAGCAGCTCGTACAGGGGTGGCACTAATGAAAAACTGTTTTTT
D gene: TRBD1
clone size: NA
CDR3 length: 16
V gene: TRBV7-9
J gene: TRBJ1-4

CDR3 protein: CASSVNSGGPTDTQYF
CDR3 DNA: TGTGCCAGCAGCGTTAACAGCGGGGGACCCACAGATACGCAGTATTTT
D gene: TRBD2
clone size: NA
CDR3 length: 16
V gene: TRBV9
J gene: TRBJ2-3

CDR3 protein: CASSPRAVSYNEQFF
CDR3 DNA: TGTGCCAGCAGTCCGCGGGCAGTATCCTACAATGAGCAGTTCTTC
D gene: NA
clone size: NA
CDR3 length: 15
V gene: TRBV27
J gene: TRBJ2-1

CDR3 protein: CASRLRTSGPYEQYF
CDR3 DNA: TGTGCCAGCCGTCTTAGGACTAGCGGGCCCTACGAGCAGTACTTC
D gene: TRBD2
clone size: NA
CDR3 length: 15
V gene: TRBV2
J gene: TRBJ2-7

CDR3 protein: CASSGGEGEEAYTRPYEQYF
CDR3 DNA: TGCGCCAGCAGCGGAGGGGAGGGCGAGGAGGCCTACACCCGACCTTACGAGCAGTACTTC
D gene: TRBD2
clone size: once
CDR3 length: 20
V gene: TRBV5-1
J gene: TRBJ2-7

CDR3 protein: CASSEGTESTDTQYF
CDR3 DNA: TGTGCCAGCAGTGAAGGGACCGAAAGCACAGATACGCAGTATTTT
D gene: NA
clone size: NA
CDR3 length: 15
V gene: TRBV6-1
J gene: TRBJ2-3

CDR3 protein: CASSTWGGDEQFF
CDR3 DNA: TGCGCCAGCAGCACTTGGGGGGGCGATGAGCAGTTCTTC
D gene: NA
clone size: NA
CDR3 length: 13
V gene: TRBV5-1
J gene: TRBJ2-1

CDR3 protein: CASSRRGATNEKLFF
CDR3 DNA: TGTGCCAGCAGTCGGAGGGGAGCAACTAATGAAAAACTGTTTTTT
D gene: NA
clone size: NA
CDR3 length: 15
V gene: TRBV7-8
J gene: TRBJ1-4

CDR3 protein: CASNPYGMNTGELFF
CDR3 DNA: TGTGCCAGCAACCCCTATGGTATGAACACCGGGGAGCTGTTTTTT
D gene: NA
clone size: NA
CDR3 length: 15
V gene: TRBV9
J gene: TRBJ2-2

CDR3 protein: CASSLAGTRVDEQFF
CDR3 DNA: TGTGCCAGCAGCTTAGCTGGGACCCGCGTCGATGAGCAGTTCTTC
D gene: NA
clone size: NA
CDR3 length: 15
V gene: TRBV7-2
J gene: TRBJ2-1

CDR3 protein: CATGGGYSYEQYF
CDR3 DNA: TGTGCCACGGGGGGCGGCTACTCCTACGAGCAGTACTTC
D gene: NA
clone size: NA
CDR3 length: 13
V gene: TRBV7-9
J gene: TRBJ2-7

CDR3 protein: CASSLAGPTEAFF
CDR3 DNA: TGTGCCAGCAGCTTAGCGGGGCCCACTGAAGCTTTCTTT
D gene: NA
clone size: NA
CDR3 length: 13
V gene: TRBV7-9
J gene: TRBJ1-1

CDR3 protein: CASSLEPRGGGASVREQYF
CDR3 DNA: TGTGCCAGCAGCTTAGAACCCCGTGGTGGGGGGGCGAGTGTGCGGGAGCAGTACTTC
D gene: NA
clone size: NA
CDR3 length: 19
V gene: TRBV7-9
J gene: TRBJ2-7

CDR3 protein: CASSSGGEEGYGYTF
CDR3 DNA: TGTGCCAGCAGTTCAGGGGGCGAGGAAGGCTATGGCTACACCTTC
D gene: TRBD1
clone size: once
CDR3 length: 15
V gene: TRBV28
J gene: TRBJ1-2

CDR3 protein: CASSSGTRGNEQFF
CDR3 DNA: TGTGCCAGCAGTTCCGGAACGCGGGGAAATGAGCAGTTCTTC
D gene: NA
clone size: NA
CDR3 length: 14
V gene: TRBV27
J gene: TRBJ2-1

CDR3 protein: CASSSHSGLGNTIYF
CDR3 DNA: TGTGCCAGCAGCTCACACTCAGGGTTGGGAAACACCATATATTTT
D gene: NA
clone size: NA
CDR3 length: 15
V gene: TRBV7-2
J gene: TRBJ1-3

CDR3 protein: CASSPVLGTGRGKNTEAFF
CDR3 DNA: TGCGCCAGCAGTCCAGTCCTAGGGACAGGGAGGGGGAAAAACACTGAAGCTTTCTTT
D gene: TRBD1
clone size: NA
CDR3 length: 19
V gene: TRBV4-3
J gene: TRBJ1-1

CDR3 protein: CASSSRLVSSYNEQFF
CDR3 DNA: TGTGCCAGCAGTTCGAGACTAGTAAGCTCCTACAATGAGCAGTTCTTC
D gene: NA
clone size: NA
CDR3 length: 16
V gene: TRBV27
J gene: TRBJ2-1

CDR3 protein: CASSQVVSSYEQYF
CDR3 DNA: TGTGCCAGCAGCCAAGTCGTGAGCTCCTACGAGCAGTACTTC
D gene: NA
clone size: NA
CDR3 length: 14
V gene: TRBV14
J gene: TRBJ2-7

CDR3 protein: CASSVASPNEQFF
CDR3 DNA: TGTGCCAGCAGCGTTGCAAGCCCGAATGAGCAGTTCTTC
D gene: NA
clone size: NA
CDR3 length: 13
V gene: TRBV27
J gene: TRBJ2-1

CDR3 protein: CASSIGVAGNQPQHF
CDR3 DNA: TGTGCCAGTAGTATCGGGGTGGCGGGCAATCAGCCCCAGCATTTT
D gene: NA
clone size: NA
CDR3 length: 15
V gene: TRBV19
J gene: TRBJ1-5

CDR3 protein: CASSLPFEGTRWNEQFF
CDR3 DNA: TGTGCCAGCAGCTTACCATTCGAGGGGACCCGTTGGAATGAGCAGTTCTTC
D gene: NA
clone size: NA
CDR3 length: 17
V gene: TRBV7-9
J gene: TRBJ2-1

CDR3 protein: CSGLTGLLYNEQFF
CDR3 DNA: TGCAGCGGCCTGACAGGGCTACTCTACAATGAGCAGTTCTTC
D gene: TRBD1
clone size: NA
CDR3 length: 14
V gene: TRBV29-1
J gene: TRBJ2-1

CDR3 protein: CASSAGQGDF
CDR3 DNA: TGTGCCAGCTCAGCGGGACAGGGGGACTTC
D gene: TRBD1
clone size: NA
CDR3 length: 10
V gene: TRBV18
J gene: TRBJ2-7

CDR3 protein: CASSVGDGWAMNTEAFF
CDR3 DNA: TGTGCCAGCAGCGTAGGGGACGGTTGGGCCATGAACACTGAAGCTTTCTTT
D gene: NA
clone size: NA
CDR3 length: 17
V gene: TRBV9
J gene: TRBJ1-1

CDR3 protein: CASTPGPKGTEAFF
CDR3 DNA: TGTGCCAGCACCCCGGGCCCTAAGGGGACTGAAGCTTTCTTT
D gene: NA
clone size: NA
CDR3 length: 14
V gene: TRBV27
J gene: TRBJ1-1

CDR3 protein: CASKRSLARDEQFF
CDR3 DNA: TGTGCCAGCAAGAGGTCCCTTGCGAGAGATGAGCAGTTCTTC
D gene: NA
clone size: NA
CDR3 length: 14
V gene: TRBV28
J gene: TRBJ2-1

CDR3 protein: CASSYPRRGGELFF
CDR3 DNA: TGTGCCAGCAGTTACCCCAGGCGCGGCGGGGAGCTGTTTTTT
D gene: NA
clone size: NA
CDR3 length: 14
V gene: TRBV6-5
J gene: TRBJ2-2

CDR3 protein: CASSVTGTSGTDTQYF
CDR3 DNA: TGTGCCAGCAGTGTAACCGGGACTAGCGGCACAGATACGCAGTATTTT
D gene: TRBD2
clone size: NA
CDR3 length: 16
V gene: TRBV27
J gene: TRBJ2-3

CDR3 protein: CASSPPLGQGGYEQYF
CDR3 DNA: TGTGCCAGCTCACCACCGTTAGGACAGGGGGGATACGAGCAGTACTTC
D gene: TRBD1
clone size: NA
CDR3 length: 16
V gene: TRBV18
J gene: TRBJ2-7

CDR3 protein: CASSLFPGALETQYF
CDR3 DNA: TGTGCCAGCAGTTTATTCCCGGGGGCCTTGGAGACCCAGTACTTC
D gene: NA
clone size: NA
CDR3 length: 15
V gene: TRBV27
J gene: TRBJ2-5

CDR3 protein: CASSSSGQRTDTQYF
CDR3 DNA: TGTGCCAGCAGTTCCTCGGGACAGCGCACAGATACGCAGTATTTT
D gene: TRBD1
clone size: NA
CDR3 length: 15
V gene: TRBV2
J gene: TRBJ2-3

CDR3 protein: CASSFLDRTYEQYF
CDR3 DNA: TGTGCCAGCAGTTTCTTGGACAGAACCTACGAGCAGTACTTC
D gene: NA
clone size: NA
CDR3 length: 14
V gene: TRBV27
J gene: TRBJ2-7

CDR3 protein: CASGPPRAGGSGELFF
CDR3 DNA: TGTGCCAGCGGACCCCCTAGGGCGGGGGGCTCGGGGGAGCTGTTTTTT
D gene: TRBD2
clone size: NA
CDR3 length: 16
V gene: TRBV7-9
J gene: TRBJ2-2

CDR3 protein: CASSQDSSTEQYF
CDR3 DNA: TGCGCCAGCAGCCAAGACAGCTCAACCGAGCAGTACTTC
D gene: NA
clone size: once
CDR3 length: 13
V gene: TRBV4-1
J gene: TRBJ2-7

CDR3 protein: CASSPVSYEQYF
CDR3 DNA: TGTGCCAGCTCACCAGTTAGCTACGAGCAGTACTTC
D gene: NA
clone size: few
CDR3 length: 12
V gene: TRBV18
J gene: TRBJ2-7

CDR3 protein: CASSPATSGNSYEQYF
CDR3 DNA: TGTGCCAGCAGCCCGGCGACTAGCGGGAACTCCTACGAGCAGTACTTC
D gene: TRBD2
clone size: NA
CDR3 length: 16
V gene: TRBV7-6
J gene: TRBJ2-7

CDR3 protein: CASSDSRRGADGYTF
CDR3 DNA: TGTGCCAGCAGTGATAGTCGACGGGGGGCGGACGGCTACACCTTC
D gene: NA
clone size: NA
CDR3 length: 15
V gene: TRBV2
J gene: TRBJ1-2

CDR3 protein: CASSLGGYREGNIQYF
CDR3 DNA: TGTGCCAGCAGCTTAGGGGGGTACAGGGAGGGAAACATTCAGTACTTC
D gene: NA
clone size: NA
CDR3 length: 16
V gene: TRBV7-2
J gene: TRBJ2-4

CDR3 protein: CASSPLWAEKLFF
CDR3 DNA: TGTGCCAGCAGTCCCCTATGGGCGGAAAAACTGTTTTTT
D gene: NA
clone size: NA
CDR3 length: 13
V gene: TRBV6-5
J gene: TRBJ1-4

CDR3 protein: CASSLGTGIIKQYF
CDR3 DNA: TGTGCCAGCAGCTTAGGGACAGGGATTATAAAGCAGTACTTC
D gene: TRBD1
clone size: NA
CDR3 length: 14
V gene: TRBV7-6
J gene: TRBJ2-7

CDR3 protein: CASNPFGTSVEQYF
CDR3 DNA: TGTGCCAGCAACCCATTCGGGACTAGCGTCGAGCAGTACTTC
D gene: TRBD2
clone size: NA
CDR3 length: 14
V gene: TRBV9
J gene: TRBJ2-7

CDR3 protein: CASSSGTSGTDTQYF
CDR3 DNA: TGTGCCAGCAGCTCCGGGACTAGCGGGACAGATACGCAGTATTTT
D gene: TRBD2
clone size: NA
CDR3 length: 15
V gene: TRBV11-2
J gene: TRBJ2-3

CDR3 protein: CASSLWAGQAYEQYF
CDR3 DNA: TGTGCCAGCAGTTTATGGGCAGGGCAGGCGTACGAGCAGTACTTC
D gene: NA
clone size: many
CDR3 length: 15
V gene: TRBV27
J gene: TRBJ2-7

CDR3 protein: CASSLLYQTVSPLHF
CDR3 DNA: TGTGCCAGCAGCTTACTCTACCAGACTGTGTCACCCCTCCACTTT
D gene: NA
clone size: NA
CDR3 length: 15
V gene: TRBV11-2
J gene: TRBJ1-6